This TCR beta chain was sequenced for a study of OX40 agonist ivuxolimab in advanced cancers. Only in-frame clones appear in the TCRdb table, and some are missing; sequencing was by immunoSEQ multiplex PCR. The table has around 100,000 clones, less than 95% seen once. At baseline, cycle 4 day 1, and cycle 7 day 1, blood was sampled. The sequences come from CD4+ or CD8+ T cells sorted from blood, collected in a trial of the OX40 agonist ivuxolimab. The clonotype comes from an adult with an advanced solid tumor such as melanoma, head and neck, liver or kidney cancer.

As DNA, the CDR3 is TGTGCCAGCAGTGGGGGCGGGGCGGCAGATACGCAGTATTTT. It is translated as CASSGGGAADTQYF. The rearrangement joins TRBV6-1 to TRBJ2-3; maybe TRBD2 (6 bases). Germline-derived CDR1 and CDR2 are MNHNS and SASEGT. With 4 bases removed from V and 4 bases from J, the gap between germline ends came to 12 bases. CDR3 length: 14 amino acids.